Detailed here is one T cell receptor (beta chain). Its antigen is unknown. There are no base qualities to consult, and no much larger clone falls within one base. The sample was run on an Illumina HiSeq 2500. Quantitative 5'-RACE with molecular barcodes was used to prepare TCR beta libraries. The authors' pipeline ran thus. To identify disease-linked TCR variants, a new computational method was used, one built on a probabilistic model of VDJ rearrangement. The public reads were quality trimmed at Q25 with fastp and then assembled into clones with MiXCR by TCRdb, keeping productive beta chains. Duplicate CDR3 protein sequences are folded into a single record with the most common DNA and genes. These V and J calls rely on TCRdb rather than the paper's analysis. The sample yields fewer than 250,000 distinct CDR3 sequences; 20% to 30% were counted once. The ten largest clones take up roughly 6.7% of the sample.

This sample was included in a study of CD8 T cells in ankylosing spondylitis (TCRdb year 2017). Broadly, across the study: T cell receptor beta repertoires were profiled in healthy donors and ankylosing spondylitis patients so that disease-linked TCR variants could be found. Peripheral blood was sampled, and synovial fluid was also collected from ankylosing spondylitis patients. The whole study cohort included 85 to 120 healthy donors and 25 ankylosing spondylitis patients.

In the germline V gene (reference sequence), CDR1 corresponds to DFQATT and CDR2 to SNEGSKA. Its CDR3 holds 13 amino acids, cysteine through phenylalanine. CDR3 DNA only is kept here, 39 bases in frame from base 1. What the authors observed across the whole study: According to the report, matched synovial fluid samples from ankylosing spondylitis patients were significantly enriched for the disease-linked clones. A TCR beta motif of roughly 8 highly homologous amino acid variants appeared characteristic of blood from ankylosing spondylitis patients. Some motif variants were previously reported in synovial fluid and blood of reactive arthritis patients, suggesting common disease-initiation mechanisms. The disease-linked clones showed a CD8+ phenotype and occurred at relatively low frequencies in peripheral blood.

This receptor was obtained from a male donor with ankylosing spondylitis or in good health (not recorded which). The rearranged segments are TRBV20-1 and TRBJ2-7; 10 of the junction bases match TRBD2. The sequenced material came from blood, either unsorted or a sorted T cell fraction (not recorded which). The DNA reads as follows: TGCGGCCTAGCGGGAGACGCTTACGGCGAGCAGTACTTC. Its product reads: CGLAGDAYGEQYF.